Presented here are 32 T cell receptor beta chains from one specimen sequenced in a study of blood T cells in healthy people across ages (dated by TCRdb to about 2015). Libraries were constructed by 5' RACE. Sequenced using an Illumina HiSeq 2500. A second about 7 to 12 cycle PCR used a sample-barcoded 5' primer and a J-beta primer mix. TCRdb trimmed public reads at Q25 via fastp, called clones via MiXCR and kept in-frame beta chains. Each record represents a unique CDR3 protein, reported with the most common genes and DNA among its rows. The sample records 1,300,000 or so distinct CDR3 sequences, approximately 59% of which are singletons. Under 8.5% of the sample lies in the top ten. Sequencing was performed on blood. Source of these receptors: a man younger than 35 in good health.

This clonotype was counted once. The chain links TRBV15 to TRBJ1-1; no firm D call. Trimming cost V 4 bases and J 0 bases, with 18 bases left between them. The CDR3 runs 17 residues. Germline assignment: CDR1 LNHNV and CDR2 YYDKDF (reference sequence). The CDR3 DNA reads as TGTGCCACCAGCACCACCATCGTCCGGTTATTGAACACTGAAGCTTTCTTT. This translates into CATSTTIVRLLNTEAFF.

The chain employs TRBV7-8 and TRBJ2-5; D is ambiguous. Germline-derived CDR1 and CDR2 are SGHVS and FQNEAQ. Trimming stripped 2 bases from V and 5 bases from J, with 21 bases between. CDR3 length: 17 residues. CDR3 nucleotide sequence: TGTGCCAGCAGCTTAACGATTGCTAGTCGGTCCGGGGAGACCCAGTACTTC. Amino acid sequence: CASSLTIASRSGETQYF.

This clonotype was seen ten or more times. V and J are TRBV4-1 and TRBJ1-4; the D is unclear. Between the trimmed V and J ends, which lost 0 bases and 10 bases, there was a span of 21 bases. Germline-derived CDR1 and CDR2 are MGHRA and YSYEKL. The CDR3 contains 17 residues. The CDR3 DNA follows: TGCGCCAGCAGCCAAGATGGCCGAGGGTATAGCATCGGAAAACTGTTTTTT. It yields the protein CASSQDGRGYSIGKLFF.

The CDR3 DNA reads TGTGCCAGCAGCCGACCACGTGGGGCAGCCCAAGAGACCCAGTACTTC. It translates to CASSRPRGAAQETQYF. J is TRBJ2-5 and V is TRBV11-2, with D perhaps matching TRBD1 (5 bases). The CDR3 is 16 amino acids. V lost 5 bases to trimming and J lost 1 base, with 17 bases between them. Germline assignment: CDR1 SGHAT and CDR2 FQNNGV.

The J gene is TRBJ1-1, the V gene TRBV20-1, with D hard to call. The CDR3 covers 14 residues. The germline gives CDR1 DFQATT, CDR2 SNEGSKA (reference sequence). The V gene lost 1 base and the J gene lost 0 bases, with 9 bases spanning the gap. CDR3 sequence: CSARAQIMNTEAFF. The CDR3 DNA reads TGCAGTGCTAGAGCCCAAATCATGAACACTGAAGCTTTCTTT.

This clonotype was found a few times. The chain joins TRBV10-3 to TRBJ2-1, with D unresolved. Germline V CDR1 and CDR2: ENHRY, SYGVKD. The CDR3 sequence is 15 residues long. Trimming removed 6 bases at V and 1 base at J, with 13 bases between. CDR3 loop: CAISPGWESYNEQFF. Here the CDR3 DNA reads TGTGCCATCAGCCCTGGGTGGGAATCCTACAATGAGCAGTTCTTC.

This chain uses TRBV10-3 with TRBJ1-1; possibly TRBD1 for D (5 bases). This CDR3 comprises 15 residues. Germline CDR1 ENHRY, CDR2 SYGVKD. V was pared by 2 bases and J by 2 bases, with 12 bases between. The CDR3 DNA is TGTGCCATCAGTGAGCTTGGGACCGGTAACACTGAAGCTTTCTTT. It is translated as CAISELGTGNTEAFF.

A word on this clonotype: Sequence at one end of the junction differs from germline and may be a read error. This chain uses TRBV7-2 with TRBJ2-5, with no clear D. Per the germline V gene, CDR1 is SGHTA and CDR2 is FQGNSA. This CDR3 has 14 amino acids. Here the CDR3 reads CAGSPPPSDGEQYF. The CDR3, as DNA: TGTGCCGGCAGCCCCCCACCAAGCGACGGTGAGCAGTACTTC.

CDR3 sequence (DNA): TGCGCCAGCAGGGCTATGGGGGGGGTCGGCAATGAGCAGTTCTTC. It specifies CASRAMGGVGNEQFF. J is TRBJ2-1 and V is TRBV5-1; 7 positions match TRBD2. Losses at the gene ends were 5 bases for V and 6 bases for J; bases not matched to a gene: 11. CDR1 and CDR2 from the germline V gene are SGHRS and YFSETQ. The CDR3 is made up of 15 amino acids.

The chain carries TRBV4-1 and TRBJ2-4, with D maybe TRBD1 (5 bases). V was shortened by 0 bases and J by 0 bases, with 15 bases between the two germline ends. The CDR3 length is 18 residues. Germline-derived CDR1 and CDR2 are MGHRA and YSYEKL. The CDR3 DNA sequence: TGCGCCAGCAGCCAAGAAGGTCACAGGACCCTAGCCAAAAACATTCAGTACTTC. It encodes CASSQEGHRTLAKNIQYF.

This clonotype was counted a single time. The rearrangement uses TRBV6-1 and TRBJ1-6, with D possibly TRBD1 on 5 matching bases. The germline V and J ends were trimmed by 7 bases and 12 bases, with 16 bases remaining between them. Germline CDR1 and CDR2: MNHNS and SASEGT. CDR3 size: 13 residues. The CDR3 DNA follows: TGTGCCAGCACATCGGAACGGGGGTTACCCCTCCACTTT. Its translation is CASTSERGLPLHF.

This sequence joins TRBV4-1 and TRBJ2-5; TRBD2 matches at 9 bases. CDR3 length: 17 residues. Germline CDR1 reads MGHRA; CDR2 reads YSYEKL. Trimming removed 1 base from V and 4 bases from J; junction bases left unmatched: 10. This chain's CDR3 is CASSQGQRGAAGETQYF. The CDR3 DNA reads TGCGCCAGCAGCCAAGGCCAGCGGGGGGCCGCCGGAGAGACCCAGTACTTC.

The V call is TRBV24-1, the J call TRBJ2-3; 10 bases are a match to TRBD2. Trimming took 6 bases from V and 4 from J; bases not matched to a gene: 6. The CDR3 totals 15 residues. Germline lookup yields CDR1 KGHDR and CDR2 SFDVKD. The CDR3 is CATSSPAGGPDTQYF. As DNA, the CDR3 is TGTGCCACCAGTTCGCCAGCGGGGGGGCCAGATACGCAGTATTTT.

This sequence joins TRBV6-1 and TRBJ2-3; tentatively, D is TRBD2 (6 bases). The ends were cut back, 1 base at V and 9 bases at J, with 23 bases in the middle. Per the germline V gene, CDR1 is MNHNS and CDR2 is SASEGT. This CDR3 has 17 residues. The CDR3: CASSEGPGASRRGTQYF. CDR3 bases: TGTGCCAGCAGTGAAGGCCCGGGAGCTTCCCGGAGAGGGACGCAGTATTTT.

This clonotype appeared a few times. This chain joins TRBV3-1 and TRBJ2-7; 8 bases are shared with TRBD2. With V trimmed by 0 bases and J by 4 bases, 5 bases remained unmatched. Germline V gene lookup returns CDR1 LGHDT and CDR2 YNNKEL (reference sequence). This CDR3 is built from 15 residues. Here the CDR3 reads CASSQDSGNLYEQYF. The CDR3 DNA sequence: TGTGCCAGCAGCCAAGATAGCGGGAACCTTTACGAGCAGTACTTC.

This clonotype was seen a few times. The chain has TRBV12-3 or TRBV12-4 and TRBJ2-6; unclear D gene. The CDR3 has 15 residues. V was clipped by 2 bases and J by 2 bases, with 7 bases between them. CDR3: CASSLIRAGANVLTF. CDR3 in DNA: TGTGCCAGCAGTTTAATCCGGGCTGGGGCCAACGTCCTGACTTTC.

The rearrangement joins TRBV4-3 to TRBJ2-7; TRBD2 aligns across 14 bases. The germline CDR1 and CDR2 sequences are LGHNA and YSLEER. The CDR3 is 18 residues long. Trimming removed 3 bases from V and 1 base from J; junction bases left unmatched: 8. CDR3 nucleotide sequence: TGCGCCAGCAGCCACGGACTAGCGGGGGGATTGCTTTCCTACGAGCAGTACTTC. Encoded protein: CASSHGLAGGLLSYEQYF.

This chain connects TRBV6-6 to TRBJ2-7, with D uncertain. Per germline, CDR1 MNHNY and CDR2 SVGAGI (reference sequence). Trimming removed 5 bases from V and 0 bases from J, with 11 bases in between. The CDR3 has 14 amino acids. The CDR3 protein is CASSQAQSSYEQYF. The CDR3 nucleotides read TGTGCCAGCAGTCAGGCTCAGAGCTCCTACGAGCAGTACTTC.

This clonotype was detected a few times. As DNA, the CDR3 is TGTGCCAGCAGCCAAGGAGGCAGAAGCCAAGAGACCCAGTACTTC. Protein: CASSQGGRSQETQYF. V usage is TRBV7-2 and J usage is TRBJ2-5; possibly TRBD2 for D (5 bases). CDR3 size: 15 residues. Trimming cost V 5 bases and J 1 base, with 14 bases left between them. In germline, CDR1 is SGHTA, CDR2 FQGNSA. Full variable domain (outside the CDR3, taken from reference TRBV7-2 and TRBJ2-5): GAGVSQSPSNKVTEKGKDVELRCDPISGHTALYWYRQSLGQGLEFLIYFQGNSAPDKSGLPSDRFSAERTGGSVSTLTIQRTQQEDSAVYLCASSQGGRSQETQYFGPGTRLLVL.

This clonotype was counted a few times. This rearrangement joins TRBV25-1 to TRBJ1-1; TRBD1 might be the D (5 bases). CDR1 is MGHDK and CDR2 is SYGVNS in the germline V gene. Trimming pared 2 bases from V and 4 bases from J, leaving 11 bases between. There are 14 residues in the CDR3. CDR3 sequence: CASSESGGGTEAFF. CDR3 DNA: TGTGCCAGCAGTGAAAGTGGGGGAGGCACTGAAGCTTTCTTT.

CDR3 DNA: TGCGCCAGCAGCTTGGTTGGTTTACTAGTAGCGGTCAATGAGCAGTTCTTC. It codes for CASSLVGLLVAVNEQFF. The rearrangement uses TRBV5-1 and TRBJ2-1; D might be TRBD2 (6 bases). This CDR3 region has 17 residues. The germline CDR1 and CDR2 sequences are SGHRS and YFSETQ. Trimming cost V 0 bases and J 6 bases, with 19 bases left between them.

A note on this clonotype: One end of the junction is discordant with germline, which a read error may explain. The V call is TRBV14, the J call TRBJ2-3, with D perhaps matching TRBD1 (5 bases). CDR1 is SGHDN and CDR2 is FVKESK in the germline V gene. The CDR3 has 12 residues. CDR3 sequence reads: CVSSQKGDTQYF. CDR3 in DNA: TGTGTCAGCAGCCAAAAGGGGGATACGCAGTATTTT.

This clonotype showed up just once. The chain is built from TRBV2 and TRBJ1-2; D perhaps matches TRBD1 (5 bases). Trimming took off 3 bases at V and 4 bases at J, with 12 bases between the two ends. This CDR3 is built from 14 residues. Germline-derived CDR1 and CDR2 are SNHLY and FYNNEI. The CDR3 coding sequence is TGTGCCAGCAGTGATAGCGGGGGGGTCTATGGCTACACCTTC. Residues: CASSDSGGVYGYTF.

About this clonotype: One junction end disagrees with the germline gene, perhaps due to a read error. The chain carries TRBV20-1 and TRBJ2-2; D uncertain. This CDR3 has 11 amino acids. Germline assignment: CDR1 DFQATT and CDR2 SNEGSKA (reference sequence). The CDR3 region is CSVRDAGELFF. The CDR3 DNA reads as TGCAGTGTTAGAGATGCCGGGGAGCTGTTTTTT.

This clonotype was seen ten or more times. The chain combines TRBV12-3 or TRBV12-4 with TRBJ2-7; unclear D gene. Between the trimmed V and J ends, which lost 6 bases and 4 bases, there was a span of 10 bases. CDR3 length: 12 residues. The CDR3 nucleotides read TGTGCCAGCAGCTTCGTAGGGTACGAGCAGTACTTC. This encodes CASSFVGYEQYF.

V gene TRBV29-1 combines with J gene TRBJ2-5, with D possibly TRBD1 on 6 matching bases. The V gene lost 4 bases and the J gene lost 7 bases, with 16 bases spanning the gap. CDR1 and CDR2 from the germline V gene are SQVTM and ANQGSEA. The CDR3 totals 13 residues. This chain's CDR3 is CSVARQERGTQYF. As DNA, the CDR3 is TGCAGCGTTGCCAGACAGGAACGTGGGACCCAGTACTTC.

The chain recombines TRBV7-9 with TRBJ2-4, with 10 nucleotides matching TRBD1. Matching the DNA end better, TRBJ2-5 makes the J call doubtful. There are 15 residues in the CDR3. Germline V gene sequence: CDR1 SEHNR, CDR2 FQNEAQ (reference sequence). Here the CDR3 reads CASSPWDRGRETQYF. The CDR3 DNA reads TGTGCCAGCAGCCCTTGGGACAGGGGAAGAGAGACCCAGTACTTC.

This clonotype was found a few times. The rearrangement links TRBV5-1 to TRBJ2-1; D might be TRBD1 (5 bases). V dropped 1 base and J dropped 8 bases, with 16 bases sitting between them. CDR1 and CDR2 (germline): SGHRS, YFSETQ. The CDR3 is 15 residues long. CDR3 loop: CASSLRQGNIDEQFF. DNA of the CDR3: TGCGCCAGCAGCTTGAGGCAGGGTAACATCGATGAGCAGTTCTTC.

The V gene is TRBV12-3 or TRBV12-4, the J gene TRBJ2-1; D remains unclear. Deletions cut 7 bases from V and 4 bases from J, with 5 bases between. The CDR3 consists of 11 residues. CDR3 loop: CASTTYNEQFF. The DNA of the CDR3 is TGTGCCAGCACCACATACAATGAGCAGTTCTTC.

The chain couples TRBV10-3 to TRBJ1-1, with a weak D call TRBD1 (5 bases). Trimming stripped 0 bases from V and 3 bases from J, with 20 bases between. The CDR3 loop spans 18 amino acids. The V gene's germline CDR1 is ENHRY and CDR2 SYGVKD. This chain's CDR3 is CAISESGRWGIQDTEAFF. CDR3 bases: TGTGCCATCAGTGAGTCAGGTCGGTGGGGGATTCAAGACACTGAAGCTTTCTTT.

The chain recombines TRBV13 with TRBJ2-6, with 9 bases matching TRBD1. The ends lost 4 bases at V and 1 base at J; junction bases unmatched: 11. The germline CDR1 and CDR2 sequences are PRHDT and FYEKMQ (reference sequence). This CDR3 has 19 residues. This CDR3 is CASSSPLQGAISGANVLTF. The CDR3 DNA sequence: TGTGCCAGCAGCTCCCCCCTACAGGGGGCTATATCTGGGGCCAACGTCCTGACTTTC.

V is TRBV4-3 and J is TRBJ1-3; 8 nucleotides match TRBD1. The germline V gene has CDR1 LGHNA and CDR2 YSLEER. The length of the CDR3 is 16 residues. J gave up 0 bases and V 1 base, and 2 bases lay outside the gene matches. The chain's CDR3 is CASSQGDRGSGNTIYF. The CDR3 coding sequence is TGCGCCAGCAGCCAAGGAGACAGGGGCTCTGGAAACACCATATATTTT.